This is a list of T cell receptor beta chains from one sample in a study of T cell responses to AZD1222 COVID-19 vaccine. Sequenced by immunoSEQ multiplex PCR; TCRdb stores in-frame clones only, minus some. The sample contains about 140,000 clones, roughly 90% of which appear only once. Sequences were derived from peripheral blood, sampled on day 0 of AZD1222 vaccination. These receptors were obtained from an adult in good health. Both conserved end residues are part of each CDR3. The D gene is left open where the match is weak. Size is omitted from some rows. Given values are once, few, many or a class for expanded clones.

V gene	D gene	clone size	J gene	CDR3 DNA	CDR3 protein
TRBV28	-	-	TRBJ2-1	TGTGCCAGCAGTTTCAATAGGGTTTTATACAATGAGCAGTTCTTC	CASSFNRVLYNEQFF
TRBV7-9	TRBD2	once	TRBJ2-5	TGTGCCAGCAGCTCGTGGACTAGCGGAAGCCAAGAGACCCAGTACTTC	CASSSWTSGSQETQYF
TRBV12-5	TRBD2	-	TRBJ2-1	TGTGCTAGTTCGGTGAGGGGACTAGCGGGGGATGAGCAGTTCTTC	CASSVRGLAGDEQFF
TRBV5-1	TRBD1	-	TRBJ1-2	TGCGCCAGCAGCTTGGTTACACAGGGGTATGGCTACACCTTC	CASSLVTQGYGYTF
TRBV6-5	-	-	TRBJ2-7	TGTGCCAGCAAACGAGAAGGGGTAATTAACTACGAGCAGTACTTC	CASKREGVINYEQYF
TRBV9	-	-	TRBJ1-2	TGTGCCAGCAGCCTAGGTCAGGGGTACTATGGCTACACCTTC	CASSLGQGYYGYTF
TRBV3-1/TRBV3-2	-	-	TRBJ1-2	TGTGCCAGCAGAATCAGGAGTGGGCATGGCTACACCTTC	CASRIRSGHGYTF
TRBV18	-	-	TRBJ1-2	TGTGCCAGCTCACCAGTTCAGGGAGGCTACACCTTC	CASSPVQGGYTF
TRBV25-1	TRBD1	few	TRBJ2-2	TGTGCCAGCACAGGGGGCGCTTCGTACACCGGGGAGCTGTTTTTT	CASTGGASYTGELFF
TRBV7-2	-	-	TRBJ2-1	TGTGCCAGCAGCTTAGCGTTCCGGGGCGGAAACAATGAGCAGTTCTTC	CASSLAFRGGNNEQFF
TRBV28	TRBD1	-	TRBJ1-6	TGTGCCAGCAGCCGACAGGGCCAGAATTCACCCCTCCACTTT	CASSRQGQNSPLHF
TRBV19	TRBD1	-	TRBJ1-5	TGTGCCAGTGCCCAGGGGGCAGGTCAGCCCCAGCATTTT	CASAQGAGQPQHF
TRBV4-1	TRBD1	-	TRBJ1-4	TGCGCCAGCAGCCAAGATGCAGGGGGCGCAAATGAAAAACTGTTTTTT	CASSQDAGGANEKLFF
TRBV7-2	TRBD2	-	TRBJ2-4	TGTGCCAGCAGCTTAGTTGGAAGACTAGCGGGGGATAACATTCAGTACTTC	CASSLVGRLAGDNIQYF
TRBV23-1	TRBD1	few	TRBJ2-7	TGCGCCAGCAGTCAGGGACAGGGGAGCTCCTACGAGCAGTACTTC	CASSQGQGSSYEQYF
TRBV6-5	-	-	TRBJ1-6	TGTGCCAGCAGTTACGAGCCAGGGCATGGTTCACCCCTCCACTTT	CASSYEPGHGSPLHF
TRBV6-2/TRBV6-3	TRBD2	once	TRBJ2-7	TGTGCCAGCAGCCGAGGGACTAGCGGACAGTACGAGCAGTACTTC	CASSRGTSGQYEQYF